This TCR beta chain was sequenced in a study of blood T cell dynamics during melanoma immunotherapy. Whole-study context: Metastatic melanoma patients received first-line pembrolizumab or nivolumab plus ipilimumab.

The CDR3 contains 15 residues. V lost 7 bases and J lost 8; bases outside the gene matches: 13. Germline assignment: CDR1 MNHEY and CDR2 SMNVEV (reference sequence). Time point here: week 3, after first cycle of checkpoint inhibitor. A fixed DNA input of roughly 0.35 ug was used per bulk PBMC sample. TCRdb keeps only in-frame clones here, not all; method: immunoSEQ multiplex PCR. The sample lists about 19,000 clones; about 85% were seen once. This TCR derives from a human donor with melanoma. This sample comprised blood, obtained from a patient treated with checkpoint blockade. V usage is TRBV27 and J usage is TRBJ1-2; 10 bases map to TRBD1. CDR3 in amino acids: CASTVAGTGVGGYTF. The DNA for the CDR3 is TGTGCCAGCACCGTTGCTGGGACAGGGGTTGGAGGCTACACCTTC.